Given below is one TCR beta chain in context. This entry is derived from a study of blood T cell repertoires in COVID-19. The authors' processing: Nucleated cell number was recorded as an estimate derived from reference gene primer amplification. The assay was immunoSEQ multiplex PCR, and TCRdb's table has in-frame clones only and misses some. That table is the source of V, J and clone size, and D and trimming were worked out from the DNA. The table lists fewer than 300,000 clones, roughly 84% of them singletons, with over 8.5% in the top ten. Germline CDR1 reads SGHNT; CDR2 reads YENEEA. The CDR3 consists of 14 residues. The J segment lost 2 bases and the V segment lost 6 bases, leaving 5 bases of the junction unmatched.

The material sequenced was peripheral blood. This TCR was sampled from a human donor in a cohort sampled during active COVID-19. This chain links TRBV11-3 with TRBJ1-1, with 8 bases identical to TRBD1. CDR3 nucleotide sequence: TGTGCCAGCAGTAATGGACAGGGCAACACTGAAGCTTTCTTT. Amino acid sequence: CASSNGQGNTEAFF.